Shown below are 13 T cell receptor beta chains from a single sample sequenced in a study of control samples from healthy donors and cancer patients. Here immunoSEQ multiplex PCR was the method, and the copy in TCRdb shows in-frame clones only, minus some. The sample includes about 140,000 clones, around 85% of them seen just once. The specimen sequenced was blood. These receptors came from a woman in her twenties or thirties in good health.

This chain uses TRBV20-1 with TRBJ1-1, with D hard to call. The CDR3 sequence is 14 residues long. V lost 3 bases, J lost 8 bases, and 19 bases lay in between. Germline V gene sequence: CDR1 DFQATT, CDR2 SNEGSKA (reference sequence). In nucleotides, the CDR3 is TGCAGTGCTAGTCCGCCTGTGGCAGCCCAAGAAGCTTTCTTT. Protein product: CSASPPVAAQEAFF.

The gene calls are TRBV19 and TRBJ1-2; 8 bases match TRBD1. The CDR3 length is 15 residues. Germline V gene sequence: CDR1 LNHDA, CDR2 SQIVND (reference sequence). V shed 5 bases and J 4 bases; nucleotides not matched to a gene: 9. CDR3 DNA: TGTGCCAGTAGTGCCGCAGGGGGCATAGGCTATGGCTACACCTTC. Its translation: CASSAAGGIGYGYTF. The full variable domain, in which reference TRBV19 and TRBJ1-2 provide the parts outside the CDR3, is DGGITQSPKYLFRKEGQNVTLSCEQNLNHDAMYWYRQDPGQGLRLIYYSQIVNDFQKGDIAEGYSVSREKKESFPLTVTSAQKNPTAFYLCASSAAGGIGYGYTFGSGTRLTVV.

The V call is TRBV7-9, the J call TRBJ1-2; 7 bases are a match to TRBD1. This CDR3 is built from 17 residues. Germline V gene sequence: CDR1 SEHNR, CDR2 FQNEAQ (reference sequence). The V segment lost 0 bases and the J segment 2 bases; nucleotides outside the gene matches: 9. Written as DNA, the CDR3 is TGTGCCAGCAGCTTAGCGGGGGAACAGGGGAGAAACTATGGCTACACCTTC. Protein product: CASSLAGEQGRNYGYTF.

The J gene is TRBJ2-1, the V gene TRBV10-3; TRBD2 agrees at 13 bases. Germline V CDR1 and CDR2: ENHRY, SYGVKD. The CDR3 has 21 amino acids. Trimming removed 2 bases from V and 10 bases from J; junction bases left unmatched: 23. The CDR3 reads CAISEDETVKTSGRLSREQFF. The CDR3 DNA is TGTGCCATCAGTGAGGACGAGACGGTCAAGACTAGCGGGAGGTTAAGTAGGGAGCAGTTCTTC.

The chain uses TRBV12-3 or TRBV12-4 and TRBJ2-1, with D possibly matching TRBD2 (6 bases). The CDR3 has 13 residues. Trimming cost V 1 base and J 8 bases, with 9 bases left between them. CDR3 DNA sequence: TGTGCCAGCAGTTTAGGGTCGGGAGATGAGCAGTTCTTC. Amino acid sequence: CASSLGSGDEQFF.

This clone was found a few times. J is TRBJ2-7 and V is TRBV6-5, with 7 bases lining up with TRBD1. The CDR3 has 14 amino acids. Germline-derived CDR1 and CDR2 are MNHEY and SVGAGI. J gave up 6 bases and V 6 bases, and 11 bases lay outside the gene matches. The CDR3: CASRRRDRVAEQYF. The DNA of the CDR3 is TGTGCCAGCAGACGGAGAGACAGGGTGGCCGAGCAGTACTTC.

This sequence joins TRBV14 and TRBJ2-2; 15 bases agree with TRBD2. The CDR3 runs to 16 residues. The germline V gene encodes CDR1 SGHDN and CDR2 FVKESK. V shed 6 bases, J shed 5 bases, and the junction held 4 bases outside the gene matches. The chain's CDR3 is CASRGTSGRRTGELFF. In DNA, the CDR3 is TGTGCCAGCAGGGGGACTAGCGGGAGGAGGACCGGGGAGCTGTTTTTT.

J is TRBJ2-7 and V is TRBV5-1; D not resolved. V lost 2 bases and J 3 bases, leaving 9 bases between the germline ends. There are 13 residues in the CDR3. Per the germline V gene, CDR1 is SGHRS and CDR2 is YFSETQ. This CDR3 is CASSFNRVYEQYF. The CDR3 DNA follows: TGCGCCAGCAGCTTTAATCGAGTCTACGAGCAGTACTTC.

V is TRBV18 and J is TRBJ2-5; no reliable D call. The germline gives CDR1 KGHSH, CDR2 LQKENI. The CDR3 is 12 residues long. Trimming stripped 6 bases from V and 2 bases from J, with 7 bases between. CDR3 residues: CASSHSQETQYF. CDR3 DNA: TGTGCCAGCTCTCACTCACAAGAGACCCAGTACTTC.

The chain couples TRBV28 to TRBJ1-2; D is ambiguous. The CDR3 runs 14 residues. Germline V gives CDR1 MDHEN, CDR2 SYDVKM. Trimming shortened V by 5 bases and J by 3 bases, and 13 bases separated the two germline ends. Written as DNA, the CDR3 is TGTGCCAGCAGTCCGCCCGGGGAATACTATGGCTACACCTTC. As protein: CASSPPGEYYGYTF.

The chain has TRBV5-1 and TRBJ1-1; D gene uncertain. CDR3 size: 15 residues. Trimming left V 4 bases short and J 7 bases short, with 20 bases between. Germline assignment: CDR1 SGHRS and CDR2 YFSETQ. CDR3: CASSPPQALSNEAFF. DNA of the CDR3: TGCGCCAGCAGCCCACCCCAGGCCCTTTCCAATGAAGCTTTCTTT.

The chain employs TRBV7-6 and TRBJ2-7; 9 nucleotides match TRBD1. CDR1 is SGHVS and CDR2 is FNYEAQ in the germline V gene. V lost 5 bases and J lost 3; bases outside the gene matches: 8. The CDR3 spans 15 residues. For the CDR3, the DNA is TGTGCCAGCAGCCCGGGACAGGGCCTCAGCTACGAGCAGTACTTC. Translated, it gives CASSPGQGLSYEQYF.

The chain is built from TRBV11-3 and TRBJ2-7; a possible D gene is TRBD2 (5 bases). The V gene's germline CDR1 is SGHNT and CDR2 YENEEA. The CDR3 runs 13 residues. V was clipped by 5 bases and J by 0 bases, with 8 bases between them. CDR3 residues: CASSLGSSYEQYF. The CDR3, as DNA: TGTGCCAGCAGCCTGGGGAGCTCCTACGAGCAGTACTTC. The full variable domain, its missing parts supplied by reference TRBV11-3 and TRBJ2-7, is EAGVVQSPRYKIIEKKQPVAFWCNPISGHNTLYWYLQNLGQGPELLIRYENEEAVDDSQLPKDRFSAERLKGVDSTLKIQPAELGDSAVYLCASSLGSSYEQYFGPGTRLTVT.